The clone carrying this T cell receptor (beta chain) was detected once. Only in-frame clones appear in the TCRdb table, and some are missing; sequencing was by immunoSEQ multiplex PCR. The table includes about 3,700 clones, about nine tenths detected once. The data are from a study of brain metastases from non-small cell lung cancer. Trimming removed 4 bases from V and 5 bases from J, with 11 bases in between. The CDR3 extends over 13 amino acids. The receptor's source is a donor at least 40 years old with non-small cell lung cancer. What was sequenced was primary lung tumor tissue. The rearrangement joins TRBV12-3 or TRBV12-4 to TRBJ1-2; the D gene is possibly TRBD1 (6 bases). The CDR3 sequence is CASSSSTGYGYTF. For the CDR3, the DNA is TGTGCCAGCAGTTCCAGCACAGGGTATGGCTACACCTTC.